Here is one TCR beta chain with its context. The data stem from a study of blood T cell repertoires in COVID-19. In the authors' workflow: Amplified reference gene primers provided the basis for estimating nucleated cell counts. TCRdb's table, derived via immunoSEQ multiplex PCR, lists solely in-frame clones and lacks some. V and J calls and clone size are those listed in that table; D and trimming were worked out from the DNA. The sample consists of around 60,000 clones, about 86% of them appearing once. The sequence was collected from a man aged 35 to 55 with acute or convalescent COVID-19. Sequencing was done on a sample of peripheral blood.

As DNA, the CDR3 is TGTGCCACCAGCCGGACAGGGATGAACTATGGCTACACCTTC. Translating gives CATSRTGMNYGYTF. V and J are TRBV24-1 and TRBJ1-2; 8 bases are shared with TRBD1. The trim removed 7 bases at V and 2 bases at J, leaving 5 bases unmatched. The length of the CDR3 is 14 residues. The germline V gene encodes CDR1 KGHDR and CDR2 SFDVKD.